Included here is one T cell receptor beta chain sequence, with context. No antigen is known for it. Per-base qualities were not stored, and no clone one base away is much larger. Collaborating institutions collected whole blood in K2EDTA tubes following their own protocols. For TCRbeta analysis, collaborators shipped samples as frozen whole blood, isolated PBMCs, or DNA extracted from either of those sample types. The entry originates in a study of blood T cell repertoires in COVID-19 (dated by TCRdb to between 2020 and 2021). Concerning the study at large: Samples from collaborators originated in the United States, Italy and Spain and spanned both the acute and convalescent phases of COVID-19. Where available, HLA class I and class II types were taken from metadata supplied by the sample provider and were not determined by assay-based typing. Sample metadata almost always included a de-identified subject ID, COVID-19 status, age in years and sex. The samples were drawn from two sources: the first 160 participants of the ongoing ImmuneRACE study, and over 950 subjects contributed by 6 global collaborators. The prospective study material was composed of cDNA or gDNA derived from T cells, B-cell-depleted T cells, or PBMCs. The repertoires were released in a freely available public database meant as a resource for research on the immune response to SARS-CoV-2. Deeply sampled blood TCRbeta repertoires from subjects exposed to, actively infected with, or recovered from COVID-19 were included in the dataset.

The full study reports these points: The amount of clinical and demographic metadata varied by source and participant and was provided uncurated.

The CDR3 sequence holds 15 residues, the cysteine and phenylalanine included. CDR3 DNA only is kept here, 45 bases in frame from base 1. Trimming takes 1 base off V and 4 bases off J; junction bases not matched to a gene: 6. The germline V gene (reference sequence) specifies LGHDT as CDR1 and YNNKEL as CDR2. TCRbeta CDR3 regions were amplified from genomic DNA using the immunoSEQ Assay, a bias-controlled multiplex PCR. In the original analysis: Nucleated cell counts per sample were estimated from amplification of reference gene primers within the assay. To quantify the absolute abundance of each unique TCRbeta CDR3 rearrangement, sequence reads were collapsed and filtered. For each sample, productive Simpson clonality was calculated by taking the square root of Simpson's diversity index across productive rearrangements. Drawn from immuneACCESS, this table holds only the in-frame rearrangements with V and J called that TCRdb kept. Clones are partly lost; checked studies trace under half to an unresolved V gene and leave the rest unexplained. The V and J calls and clone size were taken over from that table, and D and trimming were inferred from the DNA. This sample lists about 220,000 clones; 80% were detected once. Jointly, the top ten make up 9.5% to 15% of the sample.

The source of this sequence is a human donor in a cohort sampled during active COVID-19. Input material: peripheral blood. The chain is assembled from TRBV3-1 (or the pseudogene TRBV3-2) and TRBJ1-1; 7 bases in the junction line up with TRBD1. The DNA sequence is as follows: TGTGCCAGCAGCCAAGGGACAGGAAGTGGCACTGAAGCTTTCTTT. This gives the protein CASSQGTGSGTEAFF.